Sequencing of this TCR beta chain was carried out in a study of shared clonotypes between healthy human individuals. The naive CD8 fraction comprised CD45RO-negative cells positively selected for CCR7 and excluded terminally differentiated effector memory CD45RA+ cells. CDR1 is MNHEY and CDR2 is SVGAGI in the germline V gene. After removal of 6 bases from V and 2 bases from J, the junction contained 5 bases not matched to a gene. CDR3 size: 15 residues. TCRdb's table, derived via immunoSEQ multiplex PCR, lists solely in-frame clones and lacks some. The repertoire holds about 2.1 million clones, with approximately 94% as singletons.

Sequencing was carried out using naive CD8+ T cells from PBMCs. The chain links TRBV6-5 to TRBJ2-7, with 12 bases identical to TRBD2. This clonotype was sampled from a young man in good health. Some clones in this sample may be carry-over from other donors' samples. CDR3 sequence (DNA): TGTGCCAGCAGAGCACTAGCGGGAGGTCCCTACGAGCAGTACTTC. It translates to CASRALAGGPYEQYF.